Listed below are T cell receptor beta chains from one sample, sequenced in a study of blood T cells in healthy people across ages. Each CDR3 protein is one row after TCRdb ran MiXCR on the 5' RACE reads. The sample lists around 990,000 distinct CDR3 sequences, 25% seen once, with approximately 0.75% in the top ten. The data were also submitted as part of a second study, on T cells of mothers and their children.

What was sequenced was blood. The origin of the receptors is a girl aged 2 to 9 in good health. The CDR3 runs from the conserved cysteine through the conserved F or W.

j_gene: TRBJ2-5
v_gene: TRBV20-1
CDR3aa: CSARGLDTSWQETQYF

j_gene: TRBJ2-1
v_gene: TRBV7-8
CDR3aa: CASNPGLAGTEQFF

j_gene: TRBJ1-1
v_gene: TRBV12-3/TRBV12-4
CDR3aa: CASRIKPGMDIEAFF

j_gene: NA
v_gene: TRBV20-1
CDR3aa: CSARVEDRKQFF

j_gene: TRBJ2-3
v_gene: TRBV28
CDR3aa: CASRASGKRTDTQYF

j_gene: TRBJ2-1
v_gene: TRBV18
CDR3aa: CASMGGGTYNEQFF

j_gene: NA
v_gene: TRBV28
CDR3aa: CASSPQGLSYEQYF

j_gene: NA
v_gene: TRBV3-1
CDR3aa: CASSRTTSGRALLETQYF

j_gene: TRBJ2-1
v_gene: TRBV14
CDR3aa: CASSLVDDEQFF

j_gene: TRBJ2-5
v_gene: TRBV28
CDR3aa: CASSGEGPVETQYF

j_gene: TRBJ2-5
v_gene: TRBV20-1
CDR3aa: CSASRAAGGYQETQYF

j_gene: TRBJ2-4
v_gene: TRBV20-1
CDR3aa: CSALGWSLAKNIQYF

j_gene: TRBJ2-3
v_gene: TRBV5-6
CDR3aa: CASSLALGTTATDTQYF

j_gene: TRBJ2-6
v_gene: TRBV9
CDR3aa: CASSVRLQGSSGANVLTF

j_gene: TRBJ1-1
v_gene: TRBV19
CDR3aa: CASTDWTEAFF

j_gene: TRBJ1-3
v_gene: TRBV3-1
CDR3aa: CASSPTMDSGNTIYF

j_gene: TRBJ2-7
v_gene: TRBV29-1
CDR3aa: CSVELLDRGGYEQYF

j_gene: TRBJ2-7
v_gene: TRBV27
CDR3aa: CASSLSGTGYEQYF

j_gene: TRBJ2-6
v_gene: TRBV9
CDR3aa: CASSPYGRPSGANVLTF

j_gene: TRBJ2-7
v_gene: TRBV28
CDR3aa: CASSSLTSGIDEQYF

j_gene: TRBJ2-7
v_gene: TRBV7-8
CDR3aa: CASSSGTPEQYF

j_gene: TRBJ2-1
v_gene: TRBV20-1
CDR3aa: CSAGDWNNEQFF

j_gene: TRBJ2-3
v_gene: TRBV19
CDR3aa: CASSSGRDTDTQYF

j_gene: NA
v_gene: TRBV9
CDR3aa: CASSVGLGYEQFF

j_gene: TRBJ2-7
v_gene: TRBV5-6
CDR3aa: CASSLDRQYYEQYF

j_gene: TRBJ1-4
v_gene: TRBV4-3
CDR3aa: CASSQEKAYSYEKLFF

j_gene: TRBJ2-3
v_gene: TRBV27
CDR3aa: CASSLSPSGASTDTQYF

j_gene: TRBJ2-2
v_gene: TRBV29-1
CDR3aa: CSARLTGELFF

j_gene: TRBJ2-3
v_gene: TRBV24-1
CDR3aa: CATESTTDAQYF

j_gene: TRBJ1-3
v_gene: TRBV6-1
CDR3aa: CASSEEIKAGNTIYF

j_gene: TRBJ2-2
v_gene: TRBV14
CDR3aa: CASSQVRRQGWTGELFF

j_gene: TRBJ2-4
v_gene: TRBV6-1
CDR3aa: CASKPGQGGDIQYF